This T cell receptor beta chain was documented in a study of cytomegalovirus exposure and HLA in healthy donors. Remarks on this clone: Its antigen is undetermined.

PCR involved 60 Vbeta and 13 Jbeta primers. The assay was immunoSEQ multiplex PCR, and TCRdb's table has in-frame clones only and misses some. The sample has 160,000 or so clones; approximately 84% are singletons. Germline V gene sequence: CDR1 SGHNT, CDR2 YYREEE (reference sequence). CDR3 length: 15 amino acids. V shed 4 bases, J shed 8 bases, and the junction held 9 bases outside the gene matches. Study-wide points: Reported performance of the classifier showed diagnosis of cytomegalovirus status with high specificity and sensitivity.

This TCR came from a male donor in good health and CMV-seropositive. The chain recombines TRBV5-4 with TRBJ1-6, with 7 bases aligning to TRBD1. Input material: PBMCs. The CDR3 here is CASSPQQGPDSPLHF. The CDR3 nucleotides are TGTGCCAGCAGCCCACAACAGGGGCCGGATTCACCCCTCCACTTT.